This T cell receptor (beta chain) was recovered during a study of OX40 agonist ivuxolimab in advanced cancers. The V end was cut by 0 bases, the J end by 3 bases, with 10 bases between. Germline CDR1 SGDLS, CDR2 YYNGEE. The CDR3 totals 14 residues. Findings and caveats of the study: The antigen specificity of the peripheral T cells (those that were expanded) was not determined. Clonal expansion was seen in CD4+ and CD8+ blood T cells by week 6 at 0.1 to 3.0 mg/kg.

Data came from immunoSEQ multiplex PCR; TCRdb stores just in-frame clones and leaves some out. This sample has approximately 110,000 clones, with just under 95% found just once. Researchers took blood at baseline, on cycle 4 day 1, and on cycle 7 day 1. Turning to this clone: As yet, its antigen is unknown.

This clonotype was sampled from an adult with an advanced solid tumor such as melanoma, head and neck, liver or kidney cancer. The chain couples TRBV9 to TRBJ2-7; the D gene is possibly TRBD2 (6 bases). The sample here was CD4+ or CD8+ T cells sorted from blood, taken in a trial of the OX40 agonist ivuxolimab. The CDR3 sequence is CASSVAGSGYEQYF. As DNA, the CDR3 is TGTGCCAGCAGCGTAGCCGGGAGCGGCTACGAGCAGTACTTC.